This is a list of T cell receptor beta chains from one sample in a study of CD8+ T cells in alopecia areata. The method was immunoSEQ multiplex PCR; TCRdb's version includes in-frame clones alone and lacks a portion of them. The top ten clones hold more than 3.5% of a sample with around 200,000 clones, 50% to 75% of them seen once. The sample here was CD4+ T cells sorted from blood, taken at week 4, from a patient treated with tofacitinib. Source of these receptors: a human donor with alopecia areata. CDR3s include the opening cysteine and the closing phenylalanine or tryptophan. The order of the fields is V gene, D gene, clone size, J gene, CDR3 protein, CDR3 DNA. D genes are given only for firm matches. For some rows the clone size is stated as once, few or many, or as a class when expanded; others skip it.

TRBV29-1,TRBD1,-,TRBJ2-1,CSVGGDRSSVTEQFF,TGCAGCGTTGGTGGGGACAGAAGCAGCGTAACCGAGCAGTTCTTC
TRBV29-1,TRBD1,-,TRBJ1-5,CSVAITGGSDQPQHF,TGCAGCGTGGCGATCACAGGGGGATCGGATCAGCCCCAGCATTTT
TRBV2,-,-,TRBJ2-3,CASSEGYTQYF,TGTGCCAGCAGTGAAGGATATACGCAGTATTTT
TRBV9,-,-,TRBJ2-5,CASSAATGLETQYF,TGTGCCAGCAGCGCCGCAACAGGGTTGGAGACCCAGTACTTC
TRBV29-1,-,few,TRBJ2-5,CSVELQETQYF,TGCAGCGTGGAACTACAAGAGACCCAGTACTTC
TRBV30,TRBD1,-,TRBJ1-2,CAWDPTGGNGYTF,TGTGCCTGGGACCCGACAGGGGGGAACGGCTACACCTTC
TRBV2,-,-,TRBJ1-1,CASSPRTEAFF,TGTGCCAGCAGTCCCCGGACTGAAGCTTTCTTT
TRBV19,TRBD1,-,TRBJ1-5,CASERGTGLLGNQPQHF,TGTGCCAGTGAAAGGGGGACAGGGCTCCTTGGCAATCAGCCCCAGCATTTT
TRBV5-6,-,-,TRBJ1-2,CASSLGVTYGYTF,TGTGCCAGCAGCTTGGGGGTGACCTATGGCTACACCTTC
TRBV25-1,TRBD1,-,TRBJ1-6,CASSYRGASPLHF,TGTGCCAGCAGTTACAGGGGTGCTTCACCCCTCCACTTT
TRBV7-9,TRBD1,few,TRBJ1-1,CASSSTTGAKTEAFF,TGTGCCAGCAGCTCGACGACAGGGGCGAAGACTGAAGCTTTCTTT
TRBV9,-,-,TRBJ2-5,CASSVGSVPQETQYF,TGTGCCAGCAGCGTAGGTAGCGTCCCTCAAGAGACCCAGTACTTC
TRBV30,-,-,TRBJ2-7,CAWTAGRPGLEQYF,TGTGCCTGGACCGCGGGACGGCCGGGGTTGGAGCAGTACTTC
TRBV7-2,-,-,TRBJ2-1,CASSSEGWYNVGQFF,TGTGCCAGCAGCTCGGAAGGGTGGTACAATGTTGGGCAGTTCTTC
TRBV4-1,-,-,TRBJ1-3,CARGSGNTIYF,TGCGCCAGGGGGTCTGGAAACACCATATATTTT
TRBV25-1,-,-,TRBJ2-1,CATGVNEQFF,TGTGCCACCGGAGTCAATGAGCAGTTCTTC
TRBV7-2,TRBD1,-,TRBJ1-6,CASLGGPNSPLHF,TGTGCCAGCCTAGGGGGCCCTAATTCACCCCTCCACTTT
TRBV30,-,-,TRBJ1-1,CAWSRSGGITEAFF,TGTGCCTGGAGCCGCTCGGGGGGGATCACTGAAGCTTTCTTT
TRBV5-4,-,-,TRBJ2-3,CASSLAGQPPSTDTQYF,TGTGCCAGCAGCTTGGCCGGGCAGCCCCCGAGCACAGATACGCAGTATTTT
TRBV5-1,TRBD2,-,TRBJ2-2,CASRPPGTSGTGELFF,TGCGCCAGCAGGCCTCCCGGGACTAGCGGCACCGGGGAGCTGTTTTTT
TRBV6-5,TRBD1,-,TRBJ1-4,CASADRAVEKLFF,TGTGCCAGCGCTGACAGGGCGGTGGAAAAACTGTTTTTT
TRBV30,-,-,TRBJ2-5,CAWSVSDALGTQYF,TGTGCCTGGAGTGTATCGGATGCCCTCGGGACCCAGTACTTC
TRBV30,-,-,TRBJ2-5,CAWSPRGETQYF,TGTGCCTGGAGTCCAAGGGGAGAGACCCAGTACTTC
TRBV6-6,-,-,TRBJ1-2,CASSYFRDSNGYTF,TGTGCCAGCAGTTACTTCCGGGACTCTAATGGCTACACCTTC
TRBV5-4,TRBD1,-,TRBJ2-6,CASSPTGVTSGANVLTF,TGTGCCAGCAGCCCGACAGGGGTTACTTCTGGGGCCAACGTCCTGACTTTC
TRBV7-2,-,-,TRBJ2-5,CASSLTRASVGETQYF,TGTGCCAGCAGCCTAACCCGGGCTAGCGTGGGGGAGACCCAGTACTTC
TRBV30,-,-,TRBJ1-4,CAWSVQTPEKLFF,TGTGCCTGGAGTGTACAGACTCCCGAAAAACTGTTTTTT
TRBV15,-,few,TRBJ1-1,CATSRDPATEAFF,TGTGCCACCAGCAGAGATCCCGCCACTGAAGCTTTCTTT
TRBV30,-,-,TRBJ2-1,CAWNRAANYNEQFF,TGTGCCTGGAACCGGGCGGCCAACTACAATGAGCAGTTCTTC
TRBV7-9,TRBD2,many,TRBJ2-1,CASSPGTSGAYNEQFF,TGTGCCAGCAGCCCCGGGACTAGCGGGGCCTACAATGAGCAGTTCTTC
TRBV2,-,-,TRBJ1-2,CASSEASQSYGYTF,TGTGCCAGCAGTGAAGCATCCCAGTCCTATGGCTACACCTTC
TRBV30,-,once,TRBJ1-2,CAWGRVYGYTF,TGTGCCTGGGGAAGAGTCTATGGCTACACCTTC
TRBV9,-,-,TRBJ1-2,CASSAQLRGEVYGYTF,TGTGCCAGCAGCGCCCAACTCCGGGGGGAGGTTTATGGCTACACCTTC
TRBV28,-,few,TRBJ1-2,CASSFQILGYTF,TGTGCCAGCAGTTTTCAGATCTTGGGCTACACCTTC
TRBV5-1,-,-,TRBJ2-1,CASSLEGSYNEQFF,TGCGCCAGCAGCTTGGAGGGGTCCTACAATGAGCAGTTCTTC
TRBV18,-,few,TRBJ1-5,CASSRQGSNSNQPQHF,TGTGCCAGCTCACGCCAGGGATCCAATAGCAATCAGCCCCAGCATTTT
TRBV7-2,-,few,TRBJ2-5,CASSTRVQETQYF,TGTGCCAGCAGCACCAGGGTACAAGAGACCCAGTACTTC
TRBV9,TRBD1,few,TRBJ2-7,CASSVLGQDFSEQYF,TGTGCCAGCAGCGTCTTGGGACAGGACTTCTCCGAGCAGTACTTC
TRBV23-1,-,-,TRBJ2-7,CANLGKFSVGEQYF,TGCGCCAACCTAGGGAAATTTTCGGTCGGCGAGCAGTACTTC
TRBV6-5,-,few,TRBJ2-7,CASSSRVAQYF,TGTGCCAGCAGTTCCAGGGTAGCGCAGTACTTC
TRBV7-2,TRBD2,once,TRBJ2-5,CASSLTATSGGAQETQYF,TGTGCCAGCAGCCTTACCGCAACTAGCGGGGGGGCCCAAGAGACCCAGTACTTC
TRBV6-5,-,-,TRBJ1-2,CASSYGGGYTF,TGTGCCAGCAGTTACGGAGGAGGCTACACCTTC
TRBV19,-,-,TRBJ1-5,CASSIRLNQPQHF,TGTGCCAGTAGTATAAGACTGAATCAGCCCCAGCATTTT
TRBV30,-,few,TRBJ2-5,CAWLLKASGTQYF,TGTGCCTGGTTGCTTAAGGCGTCCGGTACCCAGTACTTC
TRBV4-2,-,-,TRBJ2-7,CASSQSYSQGPHEQYF,TGTGCCAGCAGCCAATCCTATAGCCAGGGACCCCACGAGCAGTACTTC
TRBV29-1,-,-,TRBJ2-3,CSAGQGSDTQYF,TGCAGCGCTGGTCAGGGATCAGATACGCAGTATTTT
TRBV2,-,-,TRBJ1-1,CASSTRLLRNTEAFF,TGTGCCAGCAGTACTAGACTGCTCCGGAACACTGAAGCTTTCTTT
TRBV27,-,-,TRBJ2-3,CASATQRGTADTQYF,TGTGCCAGCGCCACTCAACGGGGGACAGCAGATACGCAGTATTTT
TRBV7-8,-,-,TRBJ2-3,CASSFLGHQDTQYF,TGTGCCAGCAGCTTCCTAGGACATCAAGATACGCAGTATTTT
TRBV30,-,once,TRBJ1-1,CACCGTASTEAFF,TGTGCCTGCTGCGGGACTGCTTCCACTGAAGCTTTCTTT
TRBV30,-,-,TRBJ1-1,CAWKPQGRGSEAFF,TGTGCCTGGAAACCTCAGGGGAGGGGATCTGAAGCTTTCTTT
TRBV7-9,-,few,TRBJ2-1,CASAGNEQFF,TGTGCCAGCGCAGGCAATGAGCAGTTCTTC